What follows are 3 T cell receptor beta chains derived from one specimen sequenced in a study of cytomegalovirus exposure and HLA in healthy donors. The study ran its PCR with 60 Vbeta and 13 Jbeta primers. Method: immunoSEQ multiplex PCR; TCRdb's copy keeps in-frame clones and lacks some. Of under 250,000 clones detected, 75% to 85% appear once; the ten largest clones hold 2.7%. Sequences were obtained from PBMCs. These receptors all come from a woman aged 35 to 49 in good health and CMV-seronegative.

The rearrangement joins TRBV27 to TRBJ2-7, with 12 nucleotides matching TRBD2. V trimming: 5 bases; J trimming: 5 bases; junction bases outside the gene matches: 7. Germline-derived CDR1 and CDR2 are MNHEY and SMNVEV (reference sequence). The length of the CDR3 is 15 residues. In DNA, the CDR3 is TGTGCCAGCAGTCCTCTCCCTAGCGGGAGGGACGAGCAGTACTTC. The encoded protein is CASSPLPSGRDEQYF.

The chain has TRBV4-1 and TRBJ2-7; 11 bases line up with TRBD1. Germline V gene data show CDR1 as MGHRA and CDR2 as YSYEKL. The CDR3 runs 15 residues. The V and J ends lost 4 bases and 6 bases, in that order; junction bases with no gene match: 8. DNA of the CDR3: TGCGCCAGCAGCCTTGGACAGGGGGCGAGGGGCGAGCAGTACTTC. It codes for CASSLGQGARGEQYF.

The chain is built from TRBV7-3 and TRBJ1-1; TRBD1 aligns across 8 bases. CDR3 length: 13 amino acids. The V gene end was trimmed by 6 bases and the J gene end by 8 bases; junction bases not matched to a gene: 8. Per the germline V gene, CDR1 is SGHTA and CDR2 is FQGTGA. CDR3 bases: TGTGCCAGCAGGTCTGACAGGGGAGGAGAAGCTTTCTTT. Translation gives CASRSDRGGEAFF.